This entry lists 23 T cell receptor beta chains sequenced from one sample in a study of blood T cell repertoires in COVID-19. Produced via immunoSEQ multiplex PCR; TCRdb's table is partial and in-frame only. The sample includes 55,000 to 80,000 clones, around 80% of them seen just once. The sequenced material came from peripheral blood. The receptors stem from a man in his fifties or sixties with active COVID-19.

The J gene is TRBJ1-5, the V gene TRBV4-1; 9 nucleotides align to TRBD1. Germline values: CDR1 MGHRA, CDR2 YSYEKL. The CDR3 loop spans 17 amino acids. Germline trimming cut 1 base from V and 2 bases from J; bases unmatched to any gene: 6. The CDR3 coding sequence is TGCGCCAGCAGCCAAGTTGGACAGGGGAGAGGCAATCAGCCCCAGCATTTT. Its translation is CASSQVGQGRGNQPQHF.

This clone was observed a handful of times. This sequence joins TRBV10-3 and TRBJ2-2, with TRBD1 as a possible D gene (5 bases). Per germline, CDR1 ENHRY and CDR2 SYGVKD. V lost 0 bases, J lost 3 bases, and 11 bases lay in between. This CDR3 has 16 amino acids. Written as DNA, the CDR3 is TGTGCCATCAGTGAGTCGAAAGGGGCAGACACCGGGGAGCTGTTTTTT. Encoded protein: CAISESKGADTGELFF.

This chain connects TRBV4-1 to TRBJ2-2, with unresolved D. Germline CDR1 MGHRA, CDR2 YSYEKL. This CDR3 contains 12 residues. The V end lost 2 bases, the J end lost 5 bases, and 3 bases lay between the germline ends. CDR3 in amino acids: CASSQYTGELFF. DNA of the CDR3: TGCGCCAGCAGCCAATATACCGGGGAGCTGTTTTTT.

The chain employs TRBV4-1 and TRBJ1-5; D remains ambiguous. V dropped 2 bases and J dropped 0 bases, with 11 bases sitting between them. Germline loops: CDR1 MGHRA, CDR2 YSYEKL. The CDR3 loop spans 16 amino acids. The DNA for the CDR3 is TGCGCCAGCAGCCAACGACAACTTGATAGCAATCAGCCCCAGCATTTT. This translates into CASSQRQLDSNQPQHF.

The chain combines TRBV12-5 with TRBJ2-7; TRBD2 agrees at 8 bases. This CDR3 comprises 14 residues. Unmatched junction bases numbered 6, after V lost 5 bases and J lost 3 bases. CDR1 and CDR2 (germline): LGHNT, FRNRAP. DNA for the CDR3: TGTGCTAGTGGTCCTCGGGGGGGGAACTACGAGCAGTACTTC. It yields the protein CASGPRGGNYEQYF.

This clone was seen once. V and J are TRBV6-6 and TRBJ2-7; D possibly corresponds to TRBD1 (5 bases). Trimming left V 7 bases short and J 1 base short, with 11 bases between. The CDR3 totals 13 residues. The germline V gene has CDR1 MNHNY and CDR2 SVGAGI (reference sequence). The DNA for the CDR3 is TGTGCCAGCACTGGGGCTACATCCTACGAGCAGTACTTC. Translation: CASTGATSYEQYF.

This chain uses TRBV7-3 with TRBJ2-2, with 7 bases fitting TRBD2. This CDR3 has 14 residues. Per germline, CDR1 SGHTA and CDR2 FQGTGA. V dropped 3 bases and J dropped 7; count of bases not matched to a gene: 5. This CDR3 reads CASSFNGGDGELFF. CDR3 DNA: TGTGCCAGCAGCTTCAATGGGGGGGACGGGGAGCTGTTTTTT.

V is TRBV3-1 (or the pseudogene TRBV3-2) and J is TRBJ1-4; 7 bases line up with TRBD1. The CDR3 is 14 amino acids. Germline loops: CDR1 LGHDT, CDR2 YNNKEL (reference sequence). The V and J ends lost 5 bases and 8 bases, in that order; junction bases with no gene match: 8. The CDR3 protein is CASSSGGRIEKLFF. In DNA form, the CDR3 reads TGTGCCAGCAGCTCAGGGGGAAGGATCGAAAAACTGTTTTTT.

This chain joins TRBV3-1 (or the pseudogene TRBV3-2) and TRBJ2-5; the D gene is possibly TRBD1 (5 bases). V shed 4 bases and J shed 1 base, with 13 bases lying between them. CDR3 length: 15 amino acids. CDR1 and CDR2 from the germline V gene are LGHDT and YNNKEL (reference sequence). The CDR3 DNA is TGTGCCAGCAGCCTTAAGGGGCTCCGCCAAGAGACCCAGTACTTC. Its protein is CASSLKGLRQETQYF.

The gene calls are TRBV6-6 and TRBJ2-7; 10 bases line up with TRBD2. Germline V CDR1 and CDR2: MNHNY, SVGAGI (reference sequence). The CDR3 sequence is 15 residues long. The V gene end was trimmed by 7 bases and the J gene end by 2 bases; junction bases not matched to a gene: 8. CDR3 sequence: CASTLSGRATYEQYF. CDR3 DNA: TGTGCCAGCACTCTAAGCGGGAGGGCCACCTACGAGCAGTACTTC.

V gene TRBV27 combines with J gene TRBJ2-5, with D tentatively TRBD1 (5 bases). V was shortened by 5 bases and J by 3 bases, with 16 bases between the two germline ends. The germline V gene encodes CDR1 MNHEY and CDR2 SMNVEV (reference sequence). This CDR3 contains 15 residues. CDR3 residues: CASSPTGDIEETQYF. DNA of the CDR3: TGTGCCAGCAGTCCTACAGGAGACATCGAAGAGACCCAGTACTTC.

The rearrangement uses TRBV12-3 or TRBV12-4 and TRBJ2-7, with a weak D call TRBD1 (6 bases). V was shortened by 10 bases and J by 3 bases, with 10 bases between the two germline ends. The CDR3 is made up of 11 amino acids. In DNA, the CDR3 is TGTGCCACCCAGGGGCTCTACGAGCAGTACTTC. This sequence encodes CATQGLYEQYF.

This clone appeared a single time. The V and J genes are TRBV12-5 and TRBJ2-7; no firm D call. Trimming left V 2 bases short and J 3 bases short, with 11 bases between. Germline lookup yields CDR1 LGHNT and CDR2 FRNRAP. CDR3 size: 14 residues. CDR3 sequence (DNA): TGTGCTAGTGGTTTGCCGCCTGAGGACTACGAGCAGTACTTC. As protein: CASGLPPEDYEQYF.

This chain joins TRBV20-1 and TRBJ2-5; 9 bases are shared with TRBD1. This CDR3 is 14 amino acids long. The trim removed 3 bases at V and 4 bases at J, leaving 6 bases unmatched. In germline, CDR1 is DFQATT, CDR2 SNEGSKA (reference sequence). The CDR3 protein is CSASRTGDGETQYF. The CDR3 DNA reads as TGCAGTGCTAGTCGGACAGGGGATGGAGAGACCCAGTACTTC.

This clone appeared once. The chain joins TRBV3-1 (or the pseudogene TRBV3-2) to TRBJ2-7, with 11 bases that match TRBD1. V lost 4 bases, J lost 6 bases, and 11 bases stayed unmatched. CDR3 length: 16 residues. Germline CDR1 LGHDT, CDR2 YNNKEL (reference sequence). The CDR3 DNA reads TGTGCCAGCAGCCGCCTATTTACCGGGACAGGGGGCGAGCAGTACTTC. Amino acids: CASSRLFTGTGGEQYF.

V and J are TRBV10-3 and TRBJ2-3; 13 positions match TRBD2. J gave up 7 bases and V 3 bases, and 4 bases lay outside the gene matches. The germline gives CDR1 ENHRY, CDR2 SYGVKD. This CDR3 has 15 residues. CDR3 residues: CAISELAGGPNTQYF. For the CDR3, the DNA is TGTGCCATCAGTGAACTAGCGGGGGGGCCCAATACGCAGTATTTT.

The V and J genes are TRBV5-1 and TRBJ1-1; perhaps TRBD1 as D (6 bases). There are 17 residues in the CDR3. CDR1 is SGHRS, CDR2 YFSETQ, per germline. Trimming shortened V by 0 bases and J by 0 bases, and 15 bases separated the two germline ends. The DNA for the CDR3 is TGCGCCAGCAGCTTGGATCGCAGGGGAAGGATGAACACTGAAGCTTTCTTT. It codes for CASSLDRRGRMNTEAFF.

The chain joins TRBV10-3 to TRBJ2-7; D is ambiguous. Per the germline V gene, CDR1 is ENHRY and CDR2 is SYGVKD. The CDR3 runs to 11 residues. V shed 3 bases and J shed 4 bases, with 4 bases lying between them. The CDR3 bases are TGTGCCATCAGTGACCTGTACGAGCAGTACTTC. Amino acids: CAISDLYEQYF.

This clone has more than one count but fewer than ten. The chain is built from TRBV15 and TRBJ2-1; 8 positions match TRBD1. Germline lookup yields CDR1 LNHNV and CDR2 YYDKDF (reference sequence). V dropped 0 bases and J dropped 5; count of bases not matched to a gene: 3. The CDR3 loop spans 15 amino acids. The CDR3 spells CATSRDRGQDNEQFF. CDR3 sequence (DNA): TGTGCCACCAGCAGAGACAGGGGGCAAGACAATGAGCAGTTCTTC.

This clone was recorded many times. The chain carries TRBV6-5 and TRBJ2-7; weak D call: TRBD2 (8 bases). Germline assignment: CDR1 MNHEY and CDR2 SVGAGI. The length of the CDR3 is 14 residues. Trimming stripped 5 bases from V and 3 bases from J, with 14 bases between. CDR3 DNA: TGTGCCAGCAGTCCCGGGAGGGGGCTCTACGAGCAGTACTTC. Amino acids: CASSPGRGLYEQYF.

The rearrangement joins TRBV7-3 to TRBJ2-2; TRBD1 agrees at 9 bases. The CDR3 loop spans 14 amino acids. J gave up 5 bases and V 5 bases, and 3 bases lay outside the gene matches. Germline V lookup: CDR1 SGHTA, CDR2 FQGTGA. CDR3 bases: TGTGCCAGCAGCCCTGGGACAGGGACCGGGGAGCTGTTTTTT. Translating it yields CASSPGTGTGELFF.

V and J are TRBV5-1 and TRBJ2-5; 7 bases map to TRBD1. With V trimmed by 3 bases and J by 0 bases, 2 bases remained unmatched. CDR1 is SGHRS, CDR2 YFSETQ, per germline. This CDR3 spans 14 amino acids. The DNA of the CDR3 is TGCGCCAGCAGCTGGGGACAGAACCAAGAGACCCAGTACTTC. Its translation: CASSWGQNQETQYF. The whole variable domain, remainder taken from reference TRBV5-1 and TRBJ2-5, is KAGVTQTPRYLIKTRGQQVTLSCSPISGHRSVSWYQQTPGQGLQFLFEYFSETQRNKGNFPGRFSGRQFSNSRSEMNVSTLELGDSALYLCASSWGQNQETQYFGPGTRLLVL.

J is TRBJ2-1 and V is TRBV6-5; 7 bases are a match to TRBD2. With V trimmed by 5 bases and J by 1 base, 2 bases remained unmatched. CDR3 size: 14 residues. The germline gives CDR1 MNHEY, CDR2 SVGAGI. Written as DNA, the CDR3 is TGTGCCAGCAGTCGGCGGGAGTCCTACAATGAGCAGTTCTTC. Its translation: CASSRRESYNEQFF.